This record looks at one T cell receptor beta chain sequence and its context. CDR3 length: 15 amino acids. V dropped 0 bases and J dropped 1 base, with 9 bases sitting between them. From germline, CDR1 is SGDLS and CDR2 YYNGEE. Profiling relied on immunoSEQ multiplex PCR, and the TCRdb table lists in-frame clones only, not all of them. This sample has fewer than 50,000 clones, with 70% to 90% found just once. This sample is part of a study of blood T cell repertoires in COVID-19. About the study: Sites in the United States, Italy and Spain provided acute and convalescent COVID-19 samples.

This chain connects TRBV9 to TRBJ2-3, with D unresolved. The sequencing sample was made of peripheral blood. This receptor was identified in a man aged 45-60 years with active COVID-19. The CDR3 here is CASSVESSGTDTQYF. The CDR3 DNA reads TGTGCCAGCAGCGTAGAAAGTTCAGGCACAGATACGCAGTATTTT.